This TCR beta chain was captured by sequencing in a study of blood T cells in healthy people across ages. This CDR3 is built from 14 residues. V shed 3 bases, J shed 4 bases, and the junction held 4 bases outside the gene matches. Germline CDR1 reads SGDLS; CDR2 reads YYNGEE. A second PCR of roughly 7 to 11 cycles used a sample-barcoded 5' primer and a J-beta primer mix. MiXCR, applied by TCRdb to the 5' RACE reads, yields one record per CDR3 protein. The profile shows about 800,000 distinct CDR3 sequences, 58% of them singletons. This chain uses TRBV9 with TRBJ1-1; 9 nucleotides align to TRBD1. Specimen: blood. This clonotype was sampled from a man between 25 and 39 years old in good health. The CDR3 region has the DNA TGTGCCAGCAGCGCCGGGACAGGGACCACTGAAGCTTTCTTT. The encoded protein is CASSAGTGTTEAFF.